The table lists the clone carrying this T cell receptor beta chain with a few counts. The antigen remains undetermined. The V end lost 1 base, the J end lost 7 bases, and 11 bases lay between the germline ends. Germline assignment: CDR1 MGHRA and CDR2 YSYEKL. This CDR3 is 13 amino acids long. It was template switching that added a universal primer site, and there were unique molecular identifiers on the cDNA. TCRdb itself ran the 5' RACE reads through MiXCR, one entry per CDR3 protein. The repertoire holds nearly 250,000 distinct CDR3 sequences, with around 7% as singletons. This sample is drawn from a study of identical twins. Study-wide findings and caveats: With monozygotic twins, out-of-frame TCR alpha sharing exceeded what models estimated. With abundant cord blood beta clonotypes, insertions were fewer; memory repertoires showed no such pattern.

These data were likewise used in another study, on yellow fever vaccine responses in identical twins. Turning to that study: Twins' vaccine T cell response reportedly seemed partly convergent, partly personalized.

The gene calls are TRBV4-1 and TRBJ2-7, with D perhaps TRBD1 (5 bases). Material: memory (CD45RO+) T cells sorted from blood. The origin of this receptor is a woman between 18 and 29 years old in good health. The CDR3 spells CASSQGQMGEQYF. CDR3 bases: TGCGCCAGCAGCCAAGGACAGATGGGGGAGCAGTACTTC.